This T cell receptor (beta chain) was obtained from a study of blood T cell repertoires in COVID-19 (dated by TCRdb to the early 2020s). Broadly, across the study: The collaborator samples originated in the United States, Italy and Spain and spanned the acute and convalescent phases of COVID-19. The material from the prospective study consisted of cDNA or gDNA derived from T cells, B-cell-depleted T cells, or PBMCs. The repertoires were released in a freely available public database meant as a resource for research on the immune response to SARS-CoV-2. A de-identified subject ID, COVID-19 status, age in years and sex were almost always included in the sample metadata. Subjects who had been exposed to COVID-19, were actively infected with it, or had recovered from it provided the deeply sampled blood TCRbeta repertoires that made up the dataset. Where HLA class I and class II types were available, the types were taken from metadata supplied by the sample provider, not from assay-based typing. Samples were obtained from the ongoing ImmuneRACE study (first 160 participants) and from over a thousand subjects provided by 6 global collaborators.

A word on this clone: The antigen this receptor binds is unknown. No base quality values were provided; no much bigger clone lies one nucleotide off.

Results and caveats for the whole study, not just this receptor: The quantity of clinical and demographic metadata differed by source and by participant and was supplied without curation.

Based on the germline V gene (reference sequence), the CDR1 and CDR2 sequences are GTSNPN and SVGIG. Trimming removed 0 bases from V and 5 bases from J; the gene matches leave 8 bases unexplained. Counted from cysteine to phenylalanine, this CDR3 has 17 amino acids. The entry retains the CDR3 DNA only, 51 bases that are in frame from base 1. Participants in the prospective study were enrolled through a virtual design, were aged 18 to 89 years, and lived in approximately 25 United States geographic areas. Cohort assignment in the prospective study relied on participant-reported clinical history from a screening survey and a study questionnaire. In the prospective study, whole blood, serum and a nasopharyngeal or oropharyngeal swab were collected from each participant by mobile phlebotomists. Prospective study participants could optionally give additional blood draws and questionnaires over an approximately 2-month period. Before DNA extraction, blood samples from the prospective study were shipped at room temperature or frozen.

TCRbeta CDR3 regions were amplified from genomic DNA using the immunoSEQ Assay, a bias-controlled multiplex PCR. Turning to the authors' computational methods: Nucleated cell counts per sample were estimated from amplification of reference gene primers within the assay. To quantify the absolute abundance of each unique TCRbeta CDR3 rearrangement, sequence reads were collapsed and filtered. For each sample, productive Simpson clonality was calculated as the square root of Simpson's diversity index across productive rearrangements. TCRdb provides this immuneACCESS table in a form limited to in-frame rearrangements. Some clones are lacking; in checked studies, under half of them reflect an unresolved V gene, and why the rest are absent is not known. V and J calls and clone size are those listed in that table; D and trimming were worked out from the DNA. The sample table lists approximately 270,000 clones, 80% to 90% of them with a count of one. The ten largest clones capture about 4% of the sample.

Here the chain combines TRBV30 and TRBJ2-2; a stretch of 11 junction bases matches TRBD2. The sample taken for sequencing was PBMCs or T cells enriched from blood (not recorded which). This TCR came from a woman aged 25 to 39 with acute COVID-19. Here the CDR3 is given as CAWSVWGTSGNTGELFF. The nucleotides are TGTGCCTGGAGTGTGTGGGGGACTAGCGGCAATACCGGGGAGCTGTTTTTT.